In its sample, the clone carrying this TCR beta chain was seen many times. No antigen is known for it. The germline gene is not matched at one end of the junction; a read error may be the cause. RNA transcripts yielded amplified TCR beta CDR3 regions. The HTBI set primed first-round TCR CDR3 RT-PCR. Each CDR3 protein gets one entry after TCRdb re-called the multiplex PCR reads with MiXCR. Counted here are 300,000 to 500,000 distinct CDR3 sequences, 15% occurring once; the ten biggest clones make up approximately 30%. The CDR3 covers 14 residues. Germline V gene lookup returns CDR1 LGHDT and CDR2 YNNKEL (reference sequence). This sample was included in a study of T cells in Graves' hyperthyroidism and ophthalmopathy. A lack of ophthalmopathy progression within 18 months defined stable Graves' hyperthyroidism. Patients between 18 and 65 years old had hyperthyroidism, newly diagnosed and lasting under 2 months. Fresh peripheral blood, around 9.3 ml of it, supplied the PBMCs.

General study findings and limits: Within blood appeared most thyroid clonotypes that had expanded above 0.001.

J is TRBJ2-5 and V is TRBV3-1; TRBD2 matches at 12 bases. The sequence derives from a woman aged 25 to 45 with Graves' hyperthyroidism. Sequenced input: blood. CDR3 sequence: CASSQDPSGRALDF. CDR3 sequence (DNA): TGTGCCAGCAGCCAAGATCCTAGCGGGAGGGCCCTGGACTTC.